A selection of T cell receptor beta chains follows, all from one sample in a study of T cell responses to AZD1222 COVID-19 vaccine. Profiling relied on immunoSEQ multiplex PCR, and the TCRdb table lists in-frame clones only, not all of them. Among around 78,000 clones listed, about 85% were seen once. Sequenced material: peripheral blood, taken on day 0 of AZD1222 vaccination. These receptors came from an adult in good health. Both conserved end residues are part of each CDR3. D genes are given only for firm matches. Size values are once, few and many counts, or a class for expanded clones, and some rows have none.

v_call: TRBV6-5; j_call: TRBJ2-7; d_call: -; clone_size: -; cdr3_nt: TGTGCCAGCAGACACCCTGGGACTGGATACGAGCAGTACTTC; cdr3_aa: CASRHPGTGYEQYF
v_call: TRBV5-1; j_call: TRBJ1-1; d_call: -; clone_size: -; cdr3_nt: TGCGCCAGCAGCCGGCGTAGCGGGGTCGCAGCTTTCTTT; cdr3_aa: CASSRRSGVAAFF
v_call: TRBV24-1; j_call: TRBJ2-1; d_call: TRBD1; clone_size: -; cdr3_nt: TGTGCCACCAGTGACCCGGCGGGACAGGGATACAATGAGCAGTTCTTC; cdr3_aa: CATSDPAGQGYNEQFF
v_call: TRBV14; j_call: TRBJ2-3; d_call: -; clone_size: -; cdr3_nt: TGTGCCAGCAGCGTACAGACCACAGATACGCAGTATTTT; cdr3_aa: CASSVQTTDTQYF
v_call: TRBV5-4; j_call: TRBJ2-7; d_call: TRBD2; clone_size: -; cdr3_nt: TGTGCCAGCAGCTCCCCTAGCGGGAGTGGCGACGAGCAGTACTTC; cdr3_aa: CASSSPSGSGDEQYF
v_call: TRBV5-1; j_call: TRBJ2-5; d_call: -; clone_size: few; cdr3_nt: TGCGCCAGCAGCTCCGGGACTCTCCAAGAGACCCAGTACTTC; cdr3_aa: CASSSGTLQETQYF
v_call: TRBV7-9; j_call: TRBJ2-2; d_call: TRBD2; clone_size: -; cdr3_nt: TGTGCCAGCGGGACTAGCGGTTTCACCGGGGAGCTGTTTTTT; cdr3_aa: CASGTSGFTGELFF
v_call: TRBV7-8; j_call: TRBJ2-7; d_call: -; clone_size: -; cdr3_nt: TGTGCCAGCGAAGGCCCCTACGAGCAGTACTTC; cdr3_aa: CASEGPYEQYF
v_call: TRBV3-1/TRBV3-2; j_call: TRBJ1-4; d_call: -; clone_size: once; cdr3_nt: TGTGCCAGCAGCCAAGAGGATGGGGAAGAAAAACTGTTTTTT; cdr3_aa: CASSQEDGEEKLFF
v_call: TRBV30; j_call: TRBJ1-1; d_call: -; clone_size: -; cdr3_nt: TGTGCCTGGACTTGGCGATTGAACACTGAAGCTTTCTTT; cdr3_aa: CAWTWRLNTEAFF
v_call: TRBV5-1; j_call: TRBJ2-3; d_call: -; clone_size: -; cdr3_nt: TGCGCCAGCAGGTCGATAGCGATCACAGATACGCAGTATTTT; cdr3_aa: CASRSIAITDTQYF
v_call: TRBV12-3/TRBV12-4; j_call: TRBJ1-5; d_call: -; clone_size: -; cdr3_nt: TGTGCCAGTCGGAGGGATCCGGGGCAGCCCCAGCATTTT; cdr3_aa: CASRRDPGQPQHF
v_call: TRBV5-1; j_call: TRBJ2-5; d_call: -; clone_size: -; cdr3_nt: TGCGCCAGCACCATGGGACATCCGGGGGAGACCCAGTACTTC; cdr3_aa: CASTMGHPGETQYF
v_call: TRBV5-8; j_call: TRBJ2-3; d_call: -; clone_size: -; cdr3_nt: TGTGCCAGCAGCTTCATGGTCGAGATGAACACAGATACGCAGTATTTT; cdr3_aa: CASSFMVEMNTDTQYF
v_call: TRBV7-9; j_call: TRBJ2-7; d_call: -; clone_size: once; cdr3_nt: TGTGCCAGCAGCTTGCCTGATGACCCCTACGAGCAGTACTTC; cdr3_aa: CASSLPDDPYEQYF
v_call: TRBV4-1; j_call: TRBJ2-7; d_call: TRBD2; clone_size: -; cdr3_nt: TGCGCCAGCAGCCGTGGGACTACCTCCTACGAGCAGTACTTC; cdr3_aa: CASSRGTTSYEQYF
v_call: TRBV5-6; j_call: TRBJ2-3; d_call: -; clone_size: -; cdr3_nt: TGTGCCAGCAGCGCGTCCGGGGGCCTGGCAGATACGCAGTATTTT; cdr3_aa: CASSASGGLADTQYF
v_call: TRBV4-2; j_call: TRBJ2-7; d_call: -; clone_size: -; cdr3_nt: TGTGCCAGCAGCCAAGGTTCAACCTACGAGCAGTACTTC; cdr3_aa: CASSQGSTYEQYF
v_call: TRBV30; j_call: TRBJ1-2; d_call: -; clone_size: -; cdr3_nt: TGTGCCTGGAGTACCGGAGGGGGCTACACCTTC; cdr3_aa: CAWSTGGGYTF
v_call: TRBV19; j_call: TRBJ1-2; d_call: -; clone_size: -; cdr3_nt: TGTGCCAGTAGCCCGGAACGAAGGTTCTATGGCTACACCTTC; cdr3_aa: CASSPERRFYGYTF
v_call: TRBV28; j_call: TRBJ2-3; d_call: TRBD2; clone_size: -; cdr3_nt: TGTGCCAGCAGTTCCTCGTTACTTGGCGGGAGGAGTAGGACAGATACGCAGTATTTT; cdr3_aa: CASSSSLLGGRSRTDTQYF
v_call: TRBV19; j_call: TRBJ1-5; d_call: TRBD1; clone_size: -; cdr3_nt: TGTGCCAGTACCGTTTCCGGGACAGCCTTCAGTGGAAATCAGCCCCAGCATTTT; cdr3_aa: CASTVSGTAFSGNQPQHF
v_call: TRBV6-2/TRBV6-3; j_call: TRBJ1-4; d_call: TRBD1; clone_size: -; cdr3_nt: TGTGCCAGCAGTGACTTCAGGGGGATGAATGAAAAACTGTTTTTT; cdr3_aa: CASSDFRGMNEKLFF
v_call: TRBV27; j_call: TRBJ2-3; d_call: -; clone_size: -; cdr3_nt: TGTGCCAGCACCGACCCCCCGGGTACGCAGTATTTT; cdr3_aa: CASTDPPGTQYF
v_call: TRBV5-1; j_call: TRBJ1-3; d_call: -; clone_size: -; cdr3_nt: TGCGCCAGCAGCCAAACCTCGGACAGCCCCTCTGGAAACACCATATATTTT; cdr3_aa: CASSQTSDSPSGNTIYF
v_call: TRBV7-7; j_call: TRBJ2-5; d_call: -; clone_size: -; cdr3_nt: TGTGCCAGGTTCCCCCACTGGCGGGCCTACCCAGAGACCCAGTACTTC; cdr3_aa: CARFPHWRAYPETQYF
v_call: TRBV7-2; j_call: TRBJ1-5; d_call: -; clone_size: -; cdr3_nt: TGTGCCAGCAGCTTATATACAGGCGAATTTTATAGCAATCAGCCCCAGCATTTT; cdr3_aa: CASSLYTGEFYSNQPQHF
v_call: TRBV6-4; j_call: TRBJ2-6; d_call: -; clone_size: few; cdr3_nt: TGTGCCAGCAGTGACTCAGGCTCTGGGGCCAACGTCCTGACTTTC; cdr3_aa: CASSDSGSGANVLTF
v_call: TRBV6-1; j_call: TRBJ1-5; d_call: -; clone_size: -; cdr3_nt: TGTGCCAGCAGTGACGGGCAGGCCCCGAAAAGACAGCCCCAGCATTTT; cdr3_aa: CASSDGQAPKRQPQHF
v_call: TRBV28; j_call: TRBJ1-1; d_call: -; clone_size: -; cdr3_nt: TGTGCCAGCAGTTTGTTATGGGATGAAGCTTTCTTT; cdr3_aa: CASSLLWDEAFF
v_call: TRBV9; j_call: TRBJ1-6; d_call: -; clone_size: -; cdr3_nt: TGTGCCAGCAGCGTCAGCGGGGCGAGAAACGCAAATTCACCCCTCCACTTT; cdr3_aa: CASSVSGARNANSPLHF
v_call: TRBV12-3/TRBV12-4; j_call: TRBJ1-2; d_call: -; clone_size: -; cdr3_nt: TGTGCCAGCAGCCCTGGTATCCACTATGGCTACACCTTC; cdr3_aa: CASSPGIHYGYTF
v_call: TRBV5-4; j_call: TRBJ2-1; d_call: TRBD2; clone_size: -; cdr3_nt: TGTGCCAGCAGCGTACGACTAGCGGGAGGGCTGGACAATGAGCAGTTCTTC; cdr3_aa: CASSVRLAGGLDNEQFF
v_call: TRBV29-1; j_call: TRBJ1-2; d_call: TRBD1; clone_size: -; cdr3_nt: TGCAGCGTTGCCGCCGCCGGGACAGGGGACGGCTACACCTTC; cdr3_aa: CSVAAAGTGDGYTF
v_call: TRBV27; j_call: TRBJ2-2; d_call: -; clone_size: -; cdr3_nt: TGTGCCAGCAGTTTAATAGGGACCCGCAACACCGGGGAGCTGTTTTTT; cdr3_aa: CASSLIGTRNTGELFF
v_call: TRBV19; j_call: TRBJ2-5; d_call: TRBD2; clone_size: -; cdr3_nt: TGTGCCAGTAGTACAATTACTAGCGGGAGTGAGACCCAGTACTTC; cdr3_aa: CASSTITSGSETQYF
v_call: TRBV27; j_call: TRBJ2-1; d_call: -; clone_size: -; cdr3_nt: TGTGCCAGCAGTCCCCTGACTGGAGGCGATGAGCAGTTCTTC; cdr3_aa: CASSPLTGGDEQFF
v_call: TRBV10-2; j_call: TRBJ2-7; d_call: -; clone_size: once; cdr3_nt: TGCGCCAGCAGGACGGACAGCCCCTACGTGGAGCAGTACTTC; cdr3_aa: CASRTDSPYVEQYF
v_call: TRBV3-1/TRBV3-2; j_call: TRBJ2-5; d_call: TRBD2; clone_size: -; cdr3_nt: TGTGCCAGCAGGGGCCGACTAGCGGGCCAAGAGACCCAGTACTTC; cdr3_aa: CASRGRLAGQETQYF
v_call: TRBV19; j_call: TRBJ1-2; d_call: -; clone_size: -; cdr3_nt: TGTGCCAGTAGTACCCCCCCGGATAGAGGCTACACCTTC; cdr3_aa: CASSTPPDRGYTF
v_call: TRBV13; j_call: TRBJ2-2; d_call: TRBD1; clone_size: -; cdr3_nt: TGTGCCAGCAGCTATCCATTGACAGGGGCGGACACCGGGGAGCTGTTTTTT; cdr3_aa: CASSYPLTGADTGELFF
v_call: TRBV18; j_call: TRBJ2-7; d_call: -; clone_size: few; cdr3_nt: TGTGCCAGCTCCCCCGCCGGGGCAGGGTTGTACGAGCAGTACTTC; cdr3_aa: CASSPAGAGLYEQYF
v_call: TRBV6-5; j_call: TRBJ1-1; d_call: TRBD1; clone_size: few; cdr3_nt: TGTGCCAGCAGCACGGACAGGGCGGGTGAAGCTTTCTTT; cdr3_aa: CASSTDRAGEAFF
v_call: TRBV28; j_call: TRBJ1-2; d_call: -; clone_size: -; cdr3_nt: TGTGCCAGCAGGGACCCCGGGACGGTAGGTGGTGGCTACACCTTC; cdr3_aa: CASRDPGTVGGGYTF
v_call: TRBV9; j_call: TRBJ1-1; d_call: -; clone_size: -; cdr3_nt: TGTGCCAGCAGCGTGGGGGAGGTCATGAACACTGAAGCTTTCTTT; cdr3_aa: CASSVGEVMNTEAFF
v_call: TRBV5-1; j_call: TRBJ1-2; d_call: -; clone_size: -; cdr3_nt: TGCGCCAGCAGCTTGGACGCCTATGGCTACACCTTC; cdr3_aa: CASSLDAYGYTF
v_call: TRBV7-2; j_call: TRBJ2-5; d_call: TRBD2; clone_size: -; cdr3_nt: TGTGCCAGCCGGGAGGAGGGGACTAGCTATGAGACCCAGTACTTC; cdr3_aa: CASREEGTSYETQYF
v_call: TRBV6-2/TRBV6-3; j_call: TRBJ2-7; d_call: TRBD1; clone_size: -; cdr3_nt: TGTGCCAGCAGCGACGCCGGGACAGGGGCCATGGGCGAGCAGTACTTC; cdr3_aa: CASSDAGTGAMGEQYF
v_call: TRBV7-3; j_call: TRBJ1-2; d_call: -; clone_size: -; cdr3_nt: TGTGCCAGCAGCTCCTCCGGACAGCCAGGACGTACTAACTATGGCTACACCTTC; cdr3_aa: CASSSSGQPGRTNYGYTF
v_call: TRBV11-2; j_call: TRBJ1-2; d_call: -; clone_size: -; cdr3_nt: TGTGCCAGCAGCTTAGGGGGACGGGGCTTCTATGGCTACACCTTC; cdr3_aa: CASSLGGRGFYGYTF
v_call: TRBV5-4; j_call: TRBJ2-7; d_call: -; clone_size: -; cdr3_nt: TGTGCCAGCAGCTTGGCTAGCTCGGAGGTAGAGCAGTACTTC; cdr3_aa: CASSLASSEVEQYF
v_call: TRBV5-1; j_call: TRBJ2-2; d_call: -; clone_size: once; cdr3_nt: TGCGCCAGCAGCTTATCCGGAGGGAACACCGGGGAGCTGTTTTTT; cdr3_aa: CASSLSGGNTGELFF
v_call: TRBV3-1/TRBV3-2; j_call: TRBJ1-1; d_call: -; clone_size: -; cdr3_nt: TGTGCCAGCAGCCCCGCGAGGGTACAGAACACTGAAGCTTTCTTT; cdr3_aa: CASSPARVQNTEAFF
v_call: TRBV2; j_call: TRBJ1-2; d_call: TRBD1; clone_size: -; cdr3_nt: TGTGCCAGCAATAAACCGGGACAGGGACCAGACTATGGCTACACCTTC; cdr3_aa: CASNKPGQGPDYGYTF
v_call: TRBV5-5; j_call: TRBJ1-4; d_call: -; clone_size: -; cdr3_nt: TGTGCCAGCAGCCCCGGGACCCACGAGGGAAAACTGTTTTTT; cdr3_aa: CASSPGTHEGKLFF
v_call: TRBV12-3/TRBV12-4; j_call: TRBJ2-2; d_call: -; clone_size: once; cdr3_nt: TGTGCCAGCAGTTTCGCGGGTACCGGGGAGCTGTTTTTT; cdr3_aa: CASSFAGTGELFF
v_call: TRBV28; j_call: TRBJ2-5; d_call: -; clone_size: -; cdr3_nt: TGTGCCAGCAGTTTATCGACCGGGGGAGAGACCCAGTACTTC; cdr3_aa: CASSLSTGGETQYF